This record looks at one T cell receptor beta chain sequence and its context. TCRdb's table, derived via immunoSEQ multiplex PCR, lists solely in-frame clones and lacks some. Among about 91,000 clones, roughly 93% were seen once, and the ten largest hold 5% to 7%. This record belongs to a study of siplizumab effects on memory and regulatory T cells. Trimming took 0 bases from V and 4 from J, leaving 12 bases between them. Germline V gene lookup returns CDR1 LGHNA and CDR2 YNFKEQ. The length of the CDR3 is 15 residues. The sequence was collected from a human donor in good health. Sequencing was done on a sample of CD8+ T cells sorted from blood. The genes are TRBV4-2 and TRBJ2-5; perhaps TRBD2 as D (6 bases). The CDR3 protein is CASSQDPGVGETQYF. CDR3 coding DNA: TGTGCCAGCAGCCAAGATCCGGGAGTGGGAGAGACCCAGTACTTC.